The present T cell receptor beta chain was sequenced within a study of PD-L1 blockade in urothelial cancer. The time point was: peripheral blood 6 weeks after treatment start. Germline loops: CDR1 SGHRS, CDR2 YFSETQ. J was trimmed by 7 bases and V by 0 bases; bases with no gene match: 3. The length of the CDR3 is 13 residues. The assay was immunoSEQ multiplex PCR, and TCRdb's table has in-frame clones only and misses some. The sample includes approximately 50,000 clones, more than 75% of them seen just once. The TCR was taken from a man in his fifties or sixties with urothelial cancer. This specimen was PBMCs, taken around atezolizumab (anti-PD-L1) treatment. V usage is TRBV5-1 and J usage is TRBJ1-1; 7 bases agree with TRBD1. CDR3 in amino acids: CASSLESGGEAFF. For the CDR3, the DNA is TGCGCCAGCAGCTTGGAGTCAGGGGGTGAAGCTTTCTTT.